This TCR beta chain comes out of a study of OX40 agonist ivuxolimab in advanced cancers. About the study as a whole: Ivuxolimab was a fully human IgG2 agonistic monoclonal antibody targeting the costimulatory receptor OX40 (CD134). Intravenous ivuxolimab was administered to patients every 2 weeks at six dose levels: 0.01, 0.1, 0.3, 1.5, 3 and 10 mg/kg. Among the roughly 52 dose-escalation patients, some 19 had hepatocellular carcinoma, about 15 melanoma, 9 renal cell carcinoma and 9 head and neck cancer. The dose-escalation cohort was 82.7% male with a mean age of about 60 years, ranging from 23 to 79. Patients were allowed to have had prior anti-PD-1, anti-PD-L1 or anti-CTLA-4 therapy, and 40% of the dose-escalation patients had been treated with checkpoint inhibitors. Three dose-escalation patients achieved partial responses, one with hepatocellular carcinoma and two with cutaneous melanoma. Peripheral TCRbeta sequencing was intended to test whether TCR sequence diversity was altered and clonal T-cell expansion was caused by ivuxolimab. The paper describes the monotherapy dose-escalation part (N of about 57 patients) of the phase I trial of ivuxolimab. The full study reports these points: In the 0.1-3.0 mg/kg groups, partial responders had among the lowest normalized peripheral clonal expansion, particularly in CD8+ T cells. At doses from 0.1 to 3.0 mg/kg, clonal expansion was seen in both CD4+ and CD8+ blood T cells between baseline and week 6. Antigen specificity was not determined for the clonally expanded peripheral T cells. On average, CD8+ T cells showed more expanded clones than CD4+ T cells after ivuxolimab. Low levels of normalized T-cell clonal expansion were also shown by some nonresponding patients.

To sequence the TCRbeta CDR3 region, genomic DNA was isolated from the sorted cells. TCRbeta CDR3 regions were sequenced using the immunoSEQ Assay. The table was pulled from immuneACCESS by TCRdb, which kept in-frame rearrangements only. Such tables lose some clones; where checked, under half of the loss comes from unresolved V genes, and the rest has no known cause. This sample comprises tens of thousands of clones, around 87% of them detected only once. Roughly 4% of the sample belongs to the ten largest clones. Counted from cysteine to phenylalanine, this CDR3 has 14 amino acids. The entry retains the CDR3 DNA only, 42 bases that are in frame from base 1. V loses 3 bases of germline sequence and J loses 4 bases, and the interval between the two ends is 12 bases. The germline V gene (reference sequence) yields SEHNR for CDR1 and FQNEAQ for CDR2. A word on this clone: What antigen it recognizes has not been identified. No base quality information exists; no much larger clone differs at one position.

Patients with a history of autoimmune disease or receiving systemic immunosuppression were excluded from the trial. Peripheral blood for TCR sequencing was drawn from every dose cohort at baseline, at cycle 4 day 1 and at cycle 7 day 1. The samples were drawn from a first-in-human, open-label, multicenter phase I dose-escalation trial of ivuxolimab. Adults with locally advanced or metastatic head and neck squamous cell, hepatocellular, melanoma or renal cell carcinoma were enrolled in the trial. Before TCR sequencing, CD4+ T cells and CD8+ T cells were sorted from peripheral blood as separate populations.

This receptor was taken from an adult with an advanced solid tumor such as melanoma, head and neck, liver or kidney cancer. The material sequenced was CD4+ or CD8+ T cells sorted from blood, taken in a trial of the OX40 agonist ivuxolimab. The rearranged chain carries TRBV7-9 and TRBJ1-2; a confident D gene designation cannot be given. Read as DNA, the sequence is TGTGCCAGCAGCTTTATGGCAGAGGGCTATGGCTACACCTTC. The encoded protein is CASSFMAEGYGYTF.